This paragraph reports one T cell receptor beta chain. What it recognizes is unknown. This specimen belongs to a study of T cell responses to AZD1222 COVID-19 vaccine. Notes on the study in general: Among AZD1222 vaccinees, only 5 or 6 were seropositive at baseline. White British people made up most donors, females outnumbered males, and clonal diversity was possibly underestimated.

Using immunoSEQ multiplex PCR, the repertoire was profiled, and TCRdb retains in-frame clones only, with some absent. The table has around 99,000 clones, about 90% seen once. Germline lookup yields CDR1 SEHNR and CDR2 FQNEAQ (reference sequence). V was pared by 5 bases and J by 5 bases, with 15 bases between. The CDR3 covers 14 residues. This sequence joins TRBV7-9 and TRBJ2-5; D is perhaps TRBD1 (6 bases). This receptor was taken from an adult in good health. Specimen: peripheral blood, collected on day 0 of AZD1222 vaccination. CDR3 loop: CASSEQGREETQYF. DNA of the CDR3: TGTGCCAGCAGCGAACAGGGAAGAGAGGAGACCCAGTACTTC.